These 18 T cell receptor beta chains were sequenced from one sample in a study of T-cell reconstitution after alpha-beta-depleted transplantation in children (dated by TCRdb to the mid-2010s). Library preparation employed PCR. The instrument was an Illumina HiSeq 2500. Molecular barcoding was employed in the preparation of TCR libraries, with unique molecular identifiers being used to normalize TCRbeta repertoire quantification. TCRdb trimmed the raw reads at Q25, called clones with MiXCR and kept productive beta chains. For every CDR3 protein sequence, its rows merge into one entry that carries the most common genes and DNA. Present in this sample are 700,000 to 850,000 distinct CDR3 sequences, around 15% of which were seen just once. The ten largest clones add up to around 5% of the sample. The treatment or condition label, as the study defines it: allogeneic hematopoietic cell transplantation with graft depleted of TCRalphabeta T cells and CD19 B cells.

Specimen: PBMCs, mostly from graft donor cells, collected 360 days after TCRalphabeta/CD19-depleted stem cell transplant. The origin of the receptors is a male patient between 5 and 17 years old who had a stem cell transplant for acute lymphoblastic leukemia, so the T cells may come from the graft donor.

This clonotype showed up just a few times. V and J are TRBV2 and TRBJ2-1; 8 bases fit TRBD2. Trimming at V came to 2 bases and at J to 6 bases, leaving 12 bases not matched to a gene. This CDR3 has 17 residues. The germline CDR1 and CDR2 sequences are SNHLY and FYNNEI. The CDR3 DNA reads as TGTGCCAGCAGTGAATGGGTAGGGACTAGTTTCTTCAATGAGCAGTTCTTC. It translates to CASSEWVGTSFFNEQFF.

This clonotype was observed a handful of times. This rearrangement joins TRBV20-1 to TRBJ1-1; maybe TRBD1 (5 bases). V lost 2 bases to trimming and J lost 1 base, with 8 bases between them. From germline, CDR1 is DFQATT and CDR2 SNEGSKA (reference sequence). The length of the CDR3 is 13 residues. CDR3 loop: CSARNGGNTEAFF. CDR3 nucleotides: TGCAGTGCTAGAAACGGGGGGAACACTGAAGCTTTCTTT.

This clonotype was counted only a few times. J is TRBJ2-1 and V is TRBV5-1, with 8 bases identical to TRBD2. The CDR3 length is 15 residues. Germline V gene lookup returns CDR1 SGHRS and CDR2 YFSETQ. Trimming removed 4 bases from V and 7 bases from J; junction bases left unmatched: 10. The CDR3 nucleotides are TGCGCCAGCAGCCCCAGAGCGGGAGTGGGGAATGAGCAGTTCTTC. Amino acids: CASSPRAGVGNEQFF.

This clonotype was seen only a few times. V and J are TRBV9 and TRBJ1-2; D unresolved. Trimming removed 0 bases from V and 8 bases from J, with 8 bases in between. Germline-derived CDR1 and CDR2 are SGDLS and YYNGEE. The CDR3 is 12 amino acids. The CDR3 sequence is CASSVAYGGYTF. CDR3 sequence (DNA): TGTGCCAGCAGCGTAGCTTATGGAGGCTACACCTTC. The variable domain in full, completed from reference TRBV9 and TRBJ1-2, reads DSGVTQTPKHLITATGQRVTLRCSPRSGDLSVYWYQQSLDQGLQFLIQYYNGEERAKGNILERFSAQQFPDLHSELNLSSLELGDSALYFCASSVAYGGYTFGSGTRLTVV.

This clonotype appeared a few times. The V gene is TRBV4-1, the J gene TRBJ2-3; 8 nucleotides align to TRBD2. Germline V gene sequence: CDR1 MGHRA, CDR2 YSYEKL. The ends lost 1 base at V and 3 bases at J; junction bases unmatched: 6. The CDR3 covers 16 residues. This CDR3 is CASSQGHGTSTDTQYF. Here the CDR3 DNA reads TGCGCCAGCAGCCAAGGCCACGGGACTAGTACAGATACGCAGTATTTT.

The sample holds a few counts of this clonotype. The chain is built from TRBV5-1 and TRBJ2-5; weak D call: TRBD1 (6 bases). Trimming took 3 bases from V and 1 from J, leaving 16 bases between them. Germline CDR1 is SGHRS and CDR2 is YFSETQ. This CDR3 is 16 amino acids long. CDR3 residues: CASSSGHHRPQETQYF. The CDR3 DNA reads as TGCGCCAGCAGCTCGGGACACCACAGACCCCAAGAGACCCAGTACTTC.

This clonotype was seen a handful of times. V is TRBV5-5 and J is TRBJ2-3, with 7 bases that match TRBD2. With 6 bases clipped from V and 7 bases from J, the junction kept 14 bases outside the gene matches. The CDR3 covers 15 residues. Germline values: CDR1 SGHKS, CDR2 YYEKEE (reference sequence). CDR3 DNA sequence: TGTGCCAGCAACCTGGTCCACGGAGCGGGAAATACGCAGTATTTT. Protein sequence: CASNLVHGAGNTQYF. Full variable domain (outside the CDR3, taken from reference TRBV5-5 and TRBJ2-3): DAGVTQSPTHLIKTRGQQVTLRCSPISGHKSVSWYQQVLGQGPQFIFQYYEKEERGRGNFPDRFSARQFPNYSSELNVNALLLGDSALYLCASNLVHGAGNTQYFGPGTRLTVL.

The rearrangement uses TRBV5-1 and TRBJ2-1, with D unresolved. V shed 4 bases and J shed 5 bases, with 10 bases lying between them. The CDR3 is made up of 13 amino acids. Germline assignment: CDR1 SGHRS and CDR2 YFSETQ. CDR3 nucleotides: TGCGCCAGCAGCAGGCGAGATAACAATGAGCAGTTCTTC. The encoded protein is CASSRRDNNEQFF.

This chain connects TRBV9 to TRBJ2-2, with D uncertain. V lost 1 base and J lost 3, with 7 bases in between. The CDR3 runs 14 residues. The germline V gene encodes CDR1 SGDLS and CDR2 YYNGEE. CDR3 region: CASSVLEDTGELFF. The CDR3, as DNA: TGTGCCAGCAGCGTACTTGAAGACACCGGGGAGCTGTTTTTT.

This clonotype has only a few counts. This chain connects TRBV29-1 to TRBJ2-7; a weak D match, TRBD1 (5 bases). The V end lost 3 bases, the J end lost 4 bases, and 22 bases lay between the germline ends. CDR1 SQVTM and CDR2 ANQGSEA come from the germline V gene. The CDR3 contains 16 residues. CDR3 sequence: CSVEGRVGQVSYEQYF. CDR3 coding DNA: TGCAGCGTTGAGGGCAGGGTGGGCCAAGTCTCTTACGAGCAGTACTTC.

The chain joins TRBV25-1 to TRBJ2-2; D unresolved. The CDR3 length is 14 residues. CDR1 and CDR2 from the germline V gene are MGHDK and SYGVNS. Trimming cost V 1 base and J 1 base, with 4 bases left between them. The CDR3: CASSEFGNTGELFF. In DNA form, the CDR3 reads TGTGCCAGCAGTGAATTTGGGAACACCGGGGAGCTGTTTTTT.

This clonotype came up a few times. This chain joins TRBV20-1 and TRBJ2-2, with 7 bases lining up with TRBD2. This CDR3 comprises 15 residues. Looked up from germline, CDR1 is DFQATT and CDR2 is SNEGSKA (reference sequence). V was clipped by 3 bases and J by 0 bases; unmatched bases: 4. The CDR3 loop reads CSASALAANTGELFF. In DNA, the CDR3 is TGCAGTGCTAGTGCGCTAGCGGCGAACACCGGGGAGCTGTTTTTT.

The table lists this clonotype with a few counts. CDR3 in DNA: TGTGCCAGCTCCTTCGTGTCAGGGAGTTCTGAGCAGTTCTTC. Translated, it gives CASSFVSGSSEQFF. The chain carries TRBV7-3 and TRBJ2-1; D may match TRBD1 or TRBD2 (5 bases each). CDR3 length: 14 amino acids. Germline-derived CDR1 and CDR2 are SGHTA and FQGTGA. Trimming left V 8 bases short and J 9 bases short, with 20 bases between.

This clonotype was detected only a few times. V gene TRBV29-1 combines with J gene TRBJ2-7; D tentatively reads TRBD1 or TRBD2 (5 bases each). The CDR3 runs 13 residues. Germline V gene data show CDR1 as SQVTM and CDR2 as ANQGSEA. Trimming stripped 2 bases from V and 6 bases from J, with 14 bases between. The CDR3 region has the DNA TGCAGCGTTGAAACTGGGGGTCCGGGCGAGCAGTACTTC. Its translation: CSVETGGPGEQYF.

A word on this clonotype: This likely comes from a read error, as the CDR3 has no conserved phenylalanine or tryptophan at its end. The DNA for the CDR3 is TGTGCCAGCAGCTATTCCGGGACCCACTACAATGAGCAGTTCTCC. It encodes CASSYSGTHYNEQFS. The rearrangement joins TRBV7-3 to TRBJ2-1; D tentatively fits TRBD1 or TRBD2 (5 bases each). This CDR3 comprises 15 residues. Deletions cut 4 bases from V and 3 bases from J, with 13 bases between. Germline V gives CDR1 SGHTA, CDR2 FQGTGA.

There are many counts of this clonotype. This rearrangement joins TRBV4-1 to TRBJ1-4, with D possibly TRBD1 on 6 matching bases. CDR1 MGHRA and CDR2 YSYEKL come from the germline V gene. Trimming cost V 2 bases and J 8 bases, with 9 bases left between them. This CDR3 is built from 13 residues. The CDR3 DNA sequence: TGCGCCAGCAGCCAAATCAGGGGCGAAAAACTGTTTTTT. It specifies CASSQIRGEKLFF.

This clonotype was recorded a few times. The V and J genes are TRBV6-5 and TRBJ2-7, with D unresolved. Trimming cost V 0 bases and J 3 bases, with 9 bases left between them. This CDR3 is 14 amino acids long. Germline CDR1 MNHEY, CDR2 SVGAGI. CDR3 residues: CASSYSTDGYEQYF. CDR3 DNA sequence: TGTGCCAGCAGTTACTCGACGGACGGCTACGAGCAGTACTTC.

This chain links TRBV27 with TRBJ1-4; no clear D. The CDR3 sequence is 13 residues long. Trimming pared 3 bases from V and 8 bases from J, leaving 10 bases between. Germline V CDR1 and CDR2: MNHEY, SMNVEV (reference sequence). CDR3 region: CASSFGRAEKLFF. CDR3 in DNA: TGTGCCAGCAGTTTCGGGAGGGCGGAAAAACTGTTTTTT.